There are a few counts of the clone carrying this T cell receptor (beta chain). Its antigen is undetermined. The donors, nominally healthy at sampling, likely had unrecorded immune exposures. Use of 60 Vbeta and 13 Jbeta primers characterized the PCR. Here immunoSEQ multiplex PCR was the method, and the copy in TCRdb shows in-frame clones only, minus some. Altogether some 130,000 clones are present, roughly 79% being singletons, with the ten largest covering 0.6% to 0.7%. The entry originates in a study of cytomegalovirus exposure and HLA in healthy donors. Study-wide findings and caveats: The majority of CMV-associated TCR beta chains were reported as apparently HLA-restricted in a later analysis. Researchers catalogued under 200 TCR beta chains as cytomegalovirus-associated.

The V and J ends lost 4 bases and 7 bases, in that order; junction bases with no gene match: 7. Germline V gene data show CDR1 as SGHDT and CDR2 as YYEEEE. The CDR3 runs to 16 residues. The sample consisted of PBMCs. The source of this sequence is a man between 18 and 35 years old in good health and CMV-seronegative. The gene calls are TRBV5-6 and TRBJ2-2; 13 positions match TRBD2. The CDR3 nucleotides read TGTGCCAGCAGCCTCGGACTAGCGGGGGCACACGGGGAGCTGTTTTTT. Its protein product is CASSLGLAGAHGELFF.